The T cell receptor beta chain under discussion was sequenced for a study of T-cell memory formation after mild COVID-19. The wider study: Largely donor-specific TCR clusters were found.

Trimming stripped 1 base from V and 4 bases from J, with 13 bases between. The CDR3 length is 15 residues. In germline, CDR1 is KGHDR, CDR2 SFDVKD. One entry per CDR3 protein results from TCRdb running MiXCR on the 5' RACE reads. The table has some 300,000 distinct CDR3 sequences, approximately 20% seen once. The sample was PBMCs or a T cell subset sorted from them (not recorded which). This receptor was identified in a man between 18 and 29 years old who had mild COVID-19 (a few samples of this study predate the infection). Cell type and time point are not known. The chain employs TRBV24-1 and TRBJ2-7; D not resolved. The CDR3: CATSDFRDGRYEQYV. The CDR3 nucleotides read TGTGCCACCAGTGATTTTAGAGACGGCAGATACGAGCAGTACGTC.